The present T cell receptor beta chain was sequenced within a study of shared clonotypes between healthy human individuals. Deep was the level used in running the assay. Sequencing was performed with immunoSEQ multiplex PCR; in TCRdb, only in-frame clones are kept and a portion is missing. The sample shows roughly 2,300,000 clones, 85% to 95% of them seen only once. With respect to this clone: Its matching antigen is unknown.

There are 17 residues in the CDR3. V lost 0 bases, J lost 0 bases, and 11 bases lay in between. The germline V gene has CDR1 SGHTA and CDR2 FQGTGA. Overall study findings and caveats: Shared across a handful of donors were roughly 4.8% of the naive CD4 clonotypes.

V and J are TRBV7-3 and TRBJ2-2; D may be TRBD2 (6 bases). The sequenced sample was naive CD4+ T cells from PBMCs. The subset was: CD45RA+ positively selected. This receptor was taken from a young man in good health. Some clones in this sample may be carry-over from other donors' samples. This CDR3 reads CASSLTATRANTGELFF. The CDR3 coding sequence is TGTGCCAGCAGCTTAACGGCGACTAGGGCGAACACCGGGGAGCTGTTTTTT. Combining the CDR3 with reference TRBV7-3 and TRBJ2-2 gives the whole variable domain GAGVSQTPSNKVTEKGKYVELRCDPISGHTALYWYRQSLGQGPEFLIYFQGTGAADDSGLPNDRFFAVRPEGSVSTLKIQRTERGDSAVYLCASSLTATRANTGELFFGEGSRLTVL.